These 8 T cell receptor beta chains were all obtained from the same sample, sequenced in a study of tumor-infiltrating lymphocytes in primary liver carcinoma. Scientists recovered RNA and DNA together from roughly 21-30 mg of unsorted bulk tissue. Researchers generated TCR beta cDNA from approximately 520 ng of total RNA, relying on a constant-region primer. Three nested multiplex PCR rounds of slightly modified ARM-PCR generated TCR beta libraries. TRBV1-TRBV30 forward primers and a C-beta reverse primer were used in the first two PCR rounds, which each ran for approximately 11 cycles. In TCRdb, the multiplex PCR reads were re-called with MiXCR into one record per CDR3 protein. The repertoire includes around 20,000 distinct CDR3 sequences, roughly three quarters of them detected once, and over 30% sits in the top ten. Source material: liver tumor tissue from sampling region 4. Subset in this sample: tumor region T4, right-lateral pole. These receptors were collected from a woman under 40 with primary liver carcinoma and hepatitis B virus infection.

About this clonotype itself: The germline gene is not matched at one end of the junction; a read error may be the cause. This sequence joins TRBV20-1 and TRBJ2-7; D is unresolved. This CDR3 contains 12 residues. CDR1 and CDR2 from the germline V gene are DFQATT and SNEGSKA (reference sequence). The CDR3 DNA reads TGCAGTGCTGGGTACGGAGAATACGAGCAATACTTC. Translating gives CSAGYGEYEQYF.

As concerns this clonotype: At one of its ends the junction is not consistent with the germline gene, which may arise from a read error. This chain uses TRBV7-8 with TRBJ1-5; 9 nucleotides line up with TRBD1. Per germline, CDR1 SGHVS and CDR2 FQNEAQ. The CDR3 runs to 15 residues. CDR3 nucleotide sequence: TGTACCAGCAGCTTACTTGTAACAGGGGGCAGGTCCCAGCATTTT. This gives the protein CTSSLLVTGGRSQHF.

This clonotype was observed at least ten times. The chain employs TRBV30 and TRBJ2-1, with a weak D call TRBD2 (7 bases). Trimming cost V 8 bases and J 7 bases, with 18 bases left between them. Germline values: CDR1 GTSNPN, CDR2 SVGIG (reference sequence). The CDR3 extends over 13 amino acids. The CDR3 DNA follows: TGTGCCCAGGGGCGGGAGTTCCTGAATGAGCAGTTCTTC. Its translation is CAQGREFLNEQFF.

On this clonotype itself: The CDR3 does not close with the conserved phenylalanine or tryptophan, likely indicating a read error. The chain's CDR3 is CASRRDRDYSYEQYL. The CDR3 coding sequence is TGTGCCAGCCGCCGGGACAGGGATTACTCCTACGAGCAGTACTTA. The chain combines TRBV11-3 with TRBJ2-7, with 9 positions matching TRBD1. The V segment lost 8 bases and the J segment 0 bases; nucleotides outside the gene matches: 8. This CDR3 has 15 amino acids. Germline V gene data show CDR1 as SGHNT and CDR2 as YENEEA.

This clonotype was detected a few times. Given a much more abundant clone one base away, this may be a read error. This chain links TRBV7-2 with TRBJ2-3; unclear D gene. CDR1 is SGHTA and CDR2 is FQGNSA in the germline V gene. V was shortened by 2 bases and J by 8 bases, with 14 bases between the two germline ends. This CDR3 has 14 amino acids. The CDR3 DNA follows: TGTGCCAGCAGCTTATCAGGACGGATAGGTACGCAGTATTTT. Its protein is CASSLSGRIGTQYF.

By proportion, this clonotype is medium-sized. The chain employs TRBV28 and TRBJ2-7; 7 bases line up with TRBD1. Germline lookup yields CDR1 MDHEN and CDR2 SYDVKM. The CDR3 totals 13 residues. Trimming cost V 2 bases and J 3 bases; bases outside gene matches: 1. In DNA, the CDR3 is TGTGCCAGCAGTTTAGGGACAGTCTACGAGCAGTACTTC. Its translation: CASSLGTVYEQYF.

This clonotype was detected only a few times. At one end the junction does not follow the germline gene, possibly because of a read error. The V and J genes are TRBV10-3 and TRBJ2-7; D is ambiguous. This CDR3 is 14 amino acids long. Germline lookup yields CDR1 ENHRY and CDR2 SYGVKD. CDR3: CANSDDKLYYERYF. In DNA, the CDR3 is TGTGCCAACAGTGATGACAAGCTTTATTACGAGCGGTACTTC.

Only one count was recorded for this clonotype. The rearrangement uses TRBV5-5 and TRBJ1-5; 10 bases match TRBD1. The end of the DNA fits TRBJ2-3 better, so the J call may be wrong. This CDR3 is built from 15 residues. Germline CDR1 and CDR2: SGHKS and YYEKEE (reference sequence). CDR3 residues: CASSQDRGIHHSQYF. The CDR3 bases are TGTGCCAGCAGCCAGGACAGGGGGATTCATCATTCCCAGTATTTT.